Sequencing of this TCR beta chain was carried out in a study of CD8 T cells in ankylosing spondylitis. Overall study findings and caveats: One TCR beta motif, made up of 7 or 8 highly homologous variants, appeared characteristic of ankylosing spondylitis blood. Significant enrichment of disease-linked clones was reported in matched ankylosing spondylitis synovial fluid. Reactive arthritis synovial fluid and blood previously showed some of these motif variants.

The CDR3 sequence is 11 residues long. The germline CDR1 and CDR2 sequences are LNHDA and SQIVND (reference sequence). The V end lost 4 bases, the J end lost 8 bases, and 8 bases lay between the germline ends. Using its own MiXCR run on the 5' RACE reads, TCRdb lists one record per CDR3 protein. This sample has roughly 220,000 distinct CDR3 sequences; around 20% occur once, and the top ten carry under 55%. Comment on this clonotype: The antigen remains undetermined.

Input material: blood, either unsorted or a sorted T cell fraction (not recorded which). The clonotype was recovered from a male donor with ankylosing spondylitis. The chain is built from TRBV19 and TRBJ1-1; D gene unclear. CDR3 amino acids: CASSTGSEAFF. CDR3 DNA: TGTGCCAGTAGTACGGGGTCCGAAGCTTTCTTT.